The TCR beta chain described here comes from a study of identical twins. TCRdb called the 5' RACE reads again in MiXCR, with one record for every CDR3 protein. The profile shows approximately 600,000 distinct CDR3 sequences, 9.5% to 10% of them singletons. Germline trimming cut 3 bases from V and 0 bases from J; bases unmatched to any gene: 9. CDR1 is SGHVS, CDR2 FNYEAQ, per germline. The CDR3 contains 17 residues. This sample also appeared in a second study, on yellow fever vaccine responses in identical twins.

This TCR derives from a woman aged 18-29 years in good health. The sequencing input was PBMCs. The chain joins TRBV7-6 to TRBJ2-3; 7 nucleotides line up with TRBD2. CDR3 sequence (DNA): TGTGCCAGCAGCTTTCAAGAGCGGGGCTTAAGCACAGATACGCAGTATTTT. Translated, it gives CASSFQERGLSTDTQYF.